This T cell receptor beta chain was captured in a study of T-cell memory formation after mild COVID-19. Overall study results and limits: The finding that pre-infection memory included some responding clones suggested that cross-reactive memory joined.

The CDR3 runs 17 residues. Germline CDR1 is SGHVS and CDR2 is FNYEAQ. J lost 6 bases, V lost 1 base, and 7 bases had no gene match. TCRdb reprocessed the 5' RACE reads via MiXCR and lists one record per CDR3 protein. Of fewer than 600,000 distinct CDR3 sequences detected, about a fifth appear once; the ten largest clones hold around 7.7%. A word on this clonotype: As yet, its antigen is unknown.

This clonotype was obtained from an adult woman who had mild COVID-19 (a few samples of this study predate the infection). Cell type and time point are not known. Sequencing was done on a sample of PBMCs or a T cell subset sorted from them (not recorded which). The gene calls are TRBV7-6 and TRBJ2-2; 11 bases are shared with TRBD1. The CDR3, as DNA: TGTGCCAGCAGCTTAGGCACCGGACAGGGGGCGGCCGGGGAGCTGTTTTTT. Its protein is CASSLGTGQGAAGELFF.